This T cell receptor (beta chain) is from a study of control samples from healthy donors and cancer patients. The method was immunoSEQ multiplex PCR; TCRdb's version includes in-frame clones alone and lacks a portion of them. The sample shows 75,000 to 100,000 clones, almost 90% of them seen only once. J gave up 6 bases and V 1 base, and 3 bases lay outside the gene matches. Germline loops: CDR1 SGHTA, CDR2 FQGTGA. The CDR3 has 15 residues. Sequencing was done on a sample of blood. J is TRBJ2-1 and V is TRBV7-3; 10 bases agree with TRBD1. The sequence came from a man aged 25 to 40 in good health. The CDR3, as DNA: TGTGCCAGCAGCTTAAGGGACAGGGGAGGCAATGAGCAGTTCTTC. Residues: CASSLRDRGGNEQFF.